The T cell receptor (beta chain) under discussion was sequenced for a study of tumor-infiltrating lymphocytes in primary liver carcinoma. Study conclusions and caveats: Blood fell significantly below tumors in its top-250-clone fraction (p = 0.039).

As for this clonotype: The antigen remains undetermined. A read error is likely, as this CDR3 ends without the conserved phenylalanine or tryptophan.

TCR beta cDNA was made from 450 to 500 ng total RNA with a constant-region primer. Slightly modified ARM-PCR, run as three nested multiplex PCR rounds, produced the TCR beta libraries. MiXCR, applied by TCRdb to the multiplex PCR reads, yields one record per CDR3 protein. The repertoire includes approximately 74,000 distinct CDR3 sequences, about 70% of them detected once, and 12% to 15% sits in the top ten. Co-extraction of both nucleic acids (RNA and DNA) used about 20-34 mg of unsorted bulk tissue. Surgeons resected the patients' primary liver carcinomas. The sequenced sample consisted of liver tumor tissue from sampling region 4. Noted subset: tumor region T4, right-lateral pole. This TCR was recovered from a woman aged 55-70 years with primary liver carcinoma and hepatitis B virus infection.

The CDR3 nucleotides read TGCACCAGCAGCTTACTAGCGGGAGTATACAATGAGCAGTTCCTC. It encodes CTSSLLAGVYNEQFL. The rearrangement links TRBV5-1 to TRBJ2-1, with 11 bases matching TRBD2. This CDR3 has 15 residues. Germline assignment: CDR1 SGHRS and CDR2 YFSETQ.